Sequencing of this T cell receptor beta chain was carried out in a study of cytomegalovirus exposure and HLA in healthy donors. The overall study: Genotyping of 430 or so donors showed that 80% to 85% belonged to the Caucasian-associated ancestry cluster.

Vbeta (60) and Jbeta (13) primers were used in the PCR. Clones were read by immunoSEQ multiplex PCR, and TCRdb kept only the in-frame ones, dropping some. There are about 90,000 clones in the sample; less than 85% occur only once, and around 20% lies in the top ten. Sequenced sample: PBMCs. The clonotype was recovered from a woman in her sixties in good health and CMV-seropositive.

The CDR3 DNA is TGTGCCACCAGCAGTTACAGAATGAACCAAGAGACCCAGTACTTC. Encoded protein: CATSSYRMNQETQYF. The J gene is TRBJ2-5, the V gene TRBV15; D not resolved. CDR1 is LNHNV, CDR2 YYDKDF, per germline (reference sequence). This CDR3 is 15 amino acids long. V lost 3 bases to trimming and J lost 0 bases, with 11 bases between them.